This section outlines one T cell receptor (beta chain) sequence together with its context. These data come from a study of lymphopenia after photon versus proton radiotherapy. Repertoires were generated with immunoSEQ multiplex PCR, while TCRdb's copy carries only in-frame clones and drops some. The sample records 75,000 to 95,000 clones, around 80% being singletons. This sequence was found in a man between 60 and 75 years old with pancreatic cancer. Sequenced here: peripheral blood, sampled from a patient treated with proton-based radiotherapy.

The CDR3 is CAWTGTSSLETQYF. The CDR3 nucleotides are TGTGCCTGGACCGGGACTAGCAGTTTAGAGACCCAGTACTTC. V usage is TRBV30 and J usage is TRBJ2-5; 9 bases map to TRBD2. J lost 4 bases, V lost 4 bases, and 7 bases had no gene match. This CDR3 spans 14 amino acids. Germline V gene data show CDR1 as GTSNPN and CDR2 as SVGIG (reference sequence).